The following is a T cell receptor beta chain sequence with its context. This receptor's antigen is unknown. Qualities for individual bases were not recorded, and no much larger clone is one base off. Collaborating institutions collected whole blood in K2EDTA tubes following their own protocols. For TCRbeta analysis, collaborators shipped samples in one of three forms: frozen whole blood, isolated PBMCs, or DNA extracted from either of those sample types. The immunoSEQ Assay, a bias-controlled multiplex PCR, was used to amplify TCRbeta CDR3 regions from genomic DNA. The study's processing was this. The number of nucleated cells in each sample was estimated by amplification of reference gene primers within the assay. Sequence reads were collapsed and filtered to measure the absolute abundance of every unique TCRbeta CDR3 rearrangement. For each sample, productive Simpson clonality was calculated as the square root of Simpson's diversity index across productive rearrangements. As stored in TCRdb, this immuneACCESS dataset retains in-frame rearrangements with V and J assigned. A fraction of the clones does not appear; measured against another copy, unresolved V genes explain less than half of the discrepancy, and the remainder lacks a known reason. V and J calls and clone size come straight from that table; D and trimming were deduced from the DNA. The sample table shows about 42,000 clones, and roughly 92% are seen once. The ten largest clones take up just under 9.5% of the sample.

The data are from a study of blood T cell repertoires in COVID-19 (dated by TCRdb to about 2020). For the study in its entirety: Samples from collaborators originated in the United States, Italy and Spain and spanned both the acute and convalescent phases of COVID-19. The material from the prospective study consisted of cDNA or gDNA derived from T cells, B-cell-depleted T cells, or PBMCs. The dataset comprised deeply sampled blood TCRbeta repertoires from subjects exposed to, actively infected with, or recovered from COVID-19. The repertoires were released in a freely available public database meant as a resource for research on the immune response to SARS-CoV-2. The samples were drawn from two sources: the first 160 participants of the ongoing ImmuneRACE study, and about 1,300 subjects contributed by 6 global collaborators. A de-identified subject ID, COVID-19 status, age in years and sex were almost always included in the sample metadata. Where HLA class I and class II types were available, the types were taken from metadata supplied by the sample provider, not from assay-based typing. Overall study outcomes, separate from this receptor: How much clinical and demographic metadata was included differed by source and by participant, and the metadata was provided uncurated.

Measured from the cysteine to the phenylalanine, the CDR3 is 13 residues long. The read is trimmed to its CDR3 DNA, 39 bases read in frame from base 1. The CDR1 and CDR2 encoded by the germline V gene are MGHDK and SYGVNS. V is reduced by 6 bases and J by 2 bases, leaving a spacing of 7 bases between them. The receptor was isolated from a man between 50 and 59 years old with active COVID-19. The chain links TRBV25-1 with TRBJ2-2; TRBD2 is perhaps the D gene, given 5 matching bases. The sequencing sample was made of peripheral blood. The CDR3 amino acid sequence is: CASRRDNTGELFF. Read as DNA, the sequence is TGTGCCAGCAGGAGGGATAACACCGGGGAGCTGTTTTTT.